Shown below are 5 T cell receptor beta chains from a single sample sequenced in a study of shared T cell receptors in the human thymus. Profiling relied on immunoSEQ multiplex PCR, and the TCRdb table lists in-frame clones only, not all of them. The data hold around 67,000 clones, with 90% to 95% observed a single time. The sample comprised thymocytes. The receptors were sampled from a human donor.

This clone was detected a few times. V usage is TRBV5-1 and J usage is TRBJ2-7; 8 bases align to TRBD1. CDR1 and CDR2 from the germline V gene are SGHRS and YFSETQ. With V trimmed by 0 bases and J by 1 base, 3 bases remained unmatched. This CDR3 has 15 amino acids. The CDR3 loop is CASSLGTGISYEQYF. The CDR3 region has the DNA TGCGCCAGCAGCTTGGGGACAGGGATTTCCTACGAGCAGTACTTC.

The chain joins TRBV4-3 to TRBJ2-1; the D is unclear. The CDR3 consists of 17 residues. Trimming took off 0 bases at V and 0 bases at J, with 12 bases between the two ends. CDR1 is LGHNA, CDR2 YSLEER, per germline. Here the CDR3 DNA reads TGCGCCAGCAGCCAAGATATTAGGTCAGACTCCTACAATGAGCAGTTCTTC. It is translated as CASSQDIRSDSYNEQFF.

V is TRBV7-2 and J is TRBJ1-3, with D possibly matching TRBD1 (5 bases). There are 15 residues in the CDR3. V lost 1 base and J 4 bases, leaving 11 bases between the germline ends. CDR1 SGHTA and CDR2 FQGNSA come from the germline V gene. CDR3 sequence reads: CASSLGGARGNTIYF. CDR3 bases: TGTGCCAGCAGCTTAGGCGGGGCGCGGGGAAACACCATATATTTT.

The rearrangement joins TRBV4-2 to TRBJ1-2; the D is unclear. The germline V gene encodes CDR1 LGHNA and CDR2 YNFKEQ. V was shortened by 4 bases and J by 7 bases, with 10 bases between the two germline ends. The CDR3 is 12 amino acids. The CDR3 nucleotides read TGTGCCAGCAGCCCCTGTACCGGTGGCTACACCTTC. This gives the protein CASSPCTGGYTF.

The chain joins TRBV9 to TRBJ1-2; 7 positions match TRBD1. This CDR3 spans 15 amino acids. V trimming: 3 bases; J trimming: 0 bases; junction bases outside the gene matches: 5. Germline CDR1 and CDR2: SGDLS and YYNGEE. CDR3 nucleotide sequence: TGTGCCAGCAGCGAAGGGGACAGTTCTAACTATGGCTACACCTTC. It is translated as CASSEGDSSNYGYTF.